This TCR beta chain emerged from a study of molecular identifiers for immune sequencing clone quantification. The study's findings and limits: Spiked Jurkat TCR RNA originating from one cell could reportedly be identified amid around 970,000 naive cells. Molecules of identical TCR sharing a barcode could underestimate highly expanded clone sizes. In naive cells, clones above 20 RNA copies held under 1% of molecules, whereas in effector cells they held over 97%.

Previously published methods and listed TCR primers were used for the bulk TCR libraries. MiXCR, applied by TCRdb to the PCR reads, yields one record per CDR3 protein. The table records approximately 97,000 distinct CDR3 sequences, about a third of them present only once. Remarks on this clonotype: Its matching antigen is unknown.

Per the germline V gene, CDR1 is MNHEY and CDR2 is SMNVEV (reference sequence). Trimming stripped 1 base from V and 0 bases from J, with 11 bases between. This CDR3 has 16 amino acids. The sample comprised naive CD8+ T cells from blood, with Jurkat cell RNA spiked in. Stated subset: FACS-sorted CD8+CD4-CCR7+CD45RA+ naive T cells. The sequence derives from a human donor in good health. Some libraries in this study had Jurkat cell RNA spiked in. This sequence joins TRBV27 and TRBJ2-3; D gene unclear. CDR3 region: CASSLLLTRSTDTQYF. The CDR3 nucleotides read TGTGCCAGCAGTTTATTGCTGACAAGGAGCACAGATACGCAGTATTTT.